These 25 T cell receptor beta chains were all obtained from the same sample, sequenced in a study of shared clonotypes between healthy human individuals. TCRdb's copy holds only in-frame clones and misses some; the assay was immunoSEQ multiplex PCR. This repertoire shows 950,000 to 1,300,000 clones, approximately 72% found once; its top ten account for 1.4%. The sequenced material came from memory CD4+ T cells sorted from blood. The subset here: CD45RA-negative fraction. All receptors derive from a man between 18 and 35 years old in good health.

The V gene is TRBV21-1, the J gene TRBJ2-3; the table gives TRBD2 as D, unverified against the DNA. TRBV21-1 is a pseudogene. The CDR3 covers 17 residues. CDR3: CASSKENSGGSTDTQYF. CDR3 nucleotides: TGTGCCAGCAGCAAAGAAAATAGCGGGGGTTCCACAGATACGCAGTATTTT.

The chain couples TRBV28 to TRBJ1-2; TRBD1 matches at 9 bases. J gave up 4 bases and V 3 bases, and 12 bases lay outside the gene matches. Germline V gene lookup returns CDR1 MDHEN and CDR2 SYDVKM. There are 17 residues in the CDR3. The CDR3 region is CASSLSGQGIGGYGYTF. CDR3 DNA sequence: TGTGCCAGCAGTTTGTCCGGACAGGGGATAGGCGGCTATGGCTACACCTTC.

The chain employs TRBV5-1 and TRBJ2-5; 9 nucleotides line up with TRBD1. V gave up 4 bases and J gave up 3 bases; unmatched junction bases: 4. Germline CDR1 SGHRS, CDR2 YFSETQ. This CDR3 is built from 14 residues. CDR3 sequence (DNA): TGCGCCAGCAGCACCGGGACAGGGAAAGAGACCCAGTACTTC. It codes for CASSTGTGKETQYF.

The chain uses TRBV5-4 and TRBJ2-7; 8 bases fit TRBD2. J gave up 0 bases and V 2 bases, and 7 bases lay outside the gene matches. The germline gives CDR1 SGHNT, CDR2 YYREEE (reference sequence). This CDR3 region has 16 residues. The CDR3 loop reads CASSLRPGGSSYEQYF. DNA of the CDR3: TGTGCCAGCAGCTTACGGCCGGGGGGGAGCTCCTACGAGCAGTACTTC.

This clone occurred a few times. The rearrangement links TRBV11-2 to TRBJ2-7; 8 positions agree with TRBD1. V dropped 4 bases and J dropped 7; count of bases not matched to a gene: 3. The germline V gene encodes CDR1 SGHAT and CDR2 FQNNGV. The CDR3 is made up of 12 amino acids. In DNA form, the CDR3 reads TGTGCCAGCAGCTCCCAGGGGGCTGAGCAGTACTTC. It specifies CASSSQGAEQYF.

V and J are TRBV6-6 and TRBJ2-3; a weak D match, TRBD2 (6 bases). Per the germline V gene, CDR1 is MNHNY and CDR2 is SVGAGI (reference sequence). The CDR3 has 16 residues. V lost 2 bases to trimming and J lost 0 bases, with 12 bases between them. For the CDR3, the DNA is TGTGCCAGCAGTTACCTCCGACTAGGTAGCACAGATACGCAGTATTTT. Translated, it gives CASSYLRLGSTDTQYF.

The chain has TRBV18 and TRBJ1-6; D is ambiguous. The CDR3 extends over 15 amino acids. Trimming stripped 3 bases from V and 6 bases from J, with 12 bases between. Germline CDR1 and CDR2: KGHSH and LQKENI. CDR3 in DNA: TGTGCCAGCTCACCGGAAACGAGAGGTAATTCACCCCTCCACTTT. Translated, it gives CASSPETRGNSPLHF.

This clone is a singleton in its sample. The rearrangement joins TRBV6-5 to TRBJ2-7; possible D gene TRBD1, 5 bases. V was pared by 8 bases and J by 3 bases, with 14 bases between. The germline V gene encodes CDR1 MNHEY and CDR2 SVGAGI. The CDR3 loop spans 13 amino acids. CDR3 sequence reads: CASSLGQLYEQYF. CDR3 sequence (DNA): TGTGCCAGCTCTCTGGGGCAACTCTACGAGCAGTACTTC.

This chain joins TRBV28 and TRBJ2-7; TRBD1 or TRBD2 may be the D gene (5 bases each). V gave up 2 bases and J gave up 3 bases, with 11 bases separating them. Germline CDR1 reads MDHEN; CDR2 reads SYDVKM. The CDR3 consists of 14 residues. The CDR3: CASSLSGGVYEQYF. The CDR3 DNA is TGTGCCAGCAGTTTAAGTGGGGGAGTCTACGAGCAGTACTTC.

This sequence joins TRBV6-1 and TRBJ2-1; TRBD2 matches at 8 bases. CDR1 and CDR2 from the germline V gene are MNHNS and SASEGT. Germline trimming cut 0 bases from V and 3 bases from J; bases unmatched to any gene: 7. There are 17 residues in the CDR3. The CDR3 sequence: CASSEARLAGFYNEQFF. The CDR3 region has the DNA TGTGCCAGCAGTGAAGCTCGGCTAGCGGGCTTCTACAATGAGCAGTTCTTC.

The rearrangement joins TRBV21-1 to TRBJ2-5; the table's D gene call, TRBD1, was not cross checked with the DNA. TRBV21-1 is noted as a pseudogene. The CDR3 is made up of 13 amino acids. CDR3 sequence (DNA): TGTGCCAGCAGCAAAGTCGACACAGAGACCCAGTACTTC. Encoded protein: CASSKVDTETQYF.

This sequence joins TRBV19 and TRBJ1-1; D ambiguous. This CDR3 spans 14 amino acids. The V end lost 6 bases, the J end lost 1 base, and 12 bases lay between the germline ends. The germline CDR1 and CDR2 sequences are LNHDA and SQIVND (reference sequence). In DNA form, the CDR3 reads TGTGCCAGTAGCCGAAAGCCACAGAACACTGAAGCTTTCTTT. It specifies CASSRKPQNTEAFF.

Note on this clone: The junction shows a germline mismatch at one end, possibly a read error. V and J are TRBV7-7 and TRBJ2-5; D gene uncertain. This CDR3 contains 15 residues. Germline CDR1 is SSHAT and CDR2 is FNYEAQ (reference sequence). CDR3 nucleotide sequence: TGTGCTAGCAGCTTAGAAGGTCGCTACCAAGAGACCCAGTACTTC. This codes for CASSLEGRYQETQYF.

The J gene is TRBJ1-3, the V gene TRBV5-1, with D maybe TRBD1 (5 bases). V was clipped by 4 bases and J by 8 bases, with 16 bases between them. Germline CDR1 SGHRS, CDR2 YFSETQ. This CDR3 region has 14 residues. CDR3 sequence: CASSPDSPKDTIYF. The DNA for the CDR3 is TGCGCCAGCAGCCCCGACAGTCCCAAGGACACCATATATTTT. Drawing the rest from reference TRBV5-1 and TRBJ1-3, the complete variable domain is KAGVTQTPRYLIKTRGQQVTLSCSPISGHRSVSWYQQTPGQGLQFLFEYFSETQRNKGNFPGRFSGRQFSNSRSEMNVSTLELGDSALYLCASSPDSPKDTIYFGEGSWLTVV.

The chain recombines TRBV2 with TRBJ2-3, with 8 positions matching TRBD2. J gave up 12 bases and V 6 bases, and 5 bases lay outside the gene matches. The length of the CDR3 is 11 residues. Germline CDR1 reads SNHLY; CDR2 reads FYNNEI. The CDR3 loop is CASSSGLAQYF. Here the CDR3 DNA reads TGTGCCAGCAGCTCCGGACTAGCCCAGTATTTT.

The rearrangement links TRBV30 to TRBJ1-1, with unresolved D. Trimming pared 2 bases from V and 1 base from J, leaving 8 bases between. The length of the CDR3 is 13 residues. CDR1 GTSNPN and CDR2 SVGIG come from the germline V gene (reference sequence). The CDR3 sequence is CAWSLVRNTEAFF. CDR3 sequence (DNA): TGTGCCTGGAGTCTGGTGAGGAACACTGAAGCTTTCTTT. Together with reference TRBV30 and TRBJ1-1, the CDR3 gives the full variable domain: SQTIHQWPATLVQPVGSPLSLECTVEGTSNPNLYWYRQAAGRGLQLLFYSVGIGQISSEVPQNLSASRPQDRQFILSSKKLLLSDSGFYLCAWSLVRNTEAFFGQGTRLTVV.

This clone turned up a few times. The genes are TRBV7-2 and TRBJ2-4; 7 bases are shared with TRBD2. The CDR3 runs 14 residues. CDR1 is SGHTA and CDR2 is FQGNSA in the germline V gene. V shed 5 bases and J 6 bases; nucleotides not matched to a gene: 7. The CDR3 nucleotides read TGTGCCAGCAGCCCAGGGAGGGGAGGAAACATTCAGTACTTC. Protein sequence: CASSPGRGGNIQYF.

The CDR3 region has the DNA TGTGCCAGCAGCCACGCCTACGAGCAGTACTTC. Encoded protein: CASSHAYEQYF. This chain uses TRBV14 with TRBJ2-7; D ambiguous. CDR3 size: 11 residues. Trimming took off 3 bases at V and 2 bases at J, with 2 bases between the two ends. Per the germline V gene, CDR1 is SGHDN and CDR2 is FVKESK.

V usage is TRBV6-5 and J usage is TRBJ2-3, with 7 bases aligning to TRBD1. Germline V gives CDR1 MNHEY, CDR2 SVGAGI. The trim removed 5 bases at V and 6 bases at J, leaving 2 bases unmatched. There are 12 residues in the CDR3. This chain's CDR3 is CASSGRGDTQYF. Written as DNA, the CDR3 is TGTGCCAGCAGTGGCAGGGGGGATACGCAGTATTTT.

V usage is TRBV7-2 and J usage is TRBJ2-7; 10 nucleotides match TRBD2. The CDR3 extends over 17 amino acids. V shed 4 bases, J shed 0 bases, and the junction held 9 bases outside the gene matches. In germline, CDR1 is SGHTA, CDR2 FQGNSA. The CDR3 DNA reads TGTGCCAGCAGCTCCCCGCTAGCGGGAGACCTCTCCTACGAGCAGTACTTC. This encodes CASSSPLAGDLSYEQYF.

CDR3 in amino acids: CASSLSTLDNSPLHF. For the CDR3, the DNA is TGTGCCAGCAGTTTAAGTACACTAGATAATTCACCCCTCCACTTT. This chain uses TRBV27 with TRBJ1-6, with unresolved D. This CDR3 spans 15 amino acids. The V and J ends lost 2 bases and 5 bases respectively, with 10 bases between them. Germline V lookup: CDR1 MNHEY, CDR2 SMNVEV (reference sequence).

About this clone: This same CDR3 is encoded by further DNA sequences in the sample. CDR3 protein: CASSSRAGEKLFF. In DNA, the CDR3 is TGTGCCAGTAGTTCCAGGGCTGGTGAAAAACTGTTTTTT. The V call is TRBV19, the J call TRBJ1-4, with a possible D match to TRBD1 (5 bases). The CDR3 is made up of 13 amino acids. Germline CDR1 is LNHDA and CDR2 is SQIVND (reference sequence). The V end lost 5 bases, the J end lost 7 bases, and 11 bases lay between the germline ends. The variable domain in full, with the rest retrieved from reference TRBV19 and TRBJ1-4, is DGGITQSPKYLFRKEGQNVTLSCEQNLNHDAMYWYRQDPGQGLRLIYYSQIVNDFQKGDIAEGYSVSREKKESFPLTVTSAQKNPTAFYLCASSSRAGEKLFFGSGTQLSVL.

This clone was observed once. The CDR3 spells CASNNLFGGYTF. The DNA of the CDR3 is TGTGCCAGCAACAACCTCTTCGGTGGCTACACCTTC. V is TRBV9 and J is TRBJ1-2; D gene uncertain. Germline V lookup: CDR1 SGDLS, CDR2 YYNGEE. The CDR3 contains 12 residues. V was clipped by 6 bases and J by 7 bases, with 13 bases between them.

This clone was found once. The chain joins TRBV11-1 to TRBJ1-2, with 9 bases aligning to TRBD1. The CDR3 has 16 amino acids. V shed 7 bases and J 8 bases; nucleotides not matched to a gene: 17. Germline assignment: CDR1 SGHAT and CDR2 FQDESV (reference sequence). The CDR3 spells CASTLFGDRVLGGYTF. In DNA, the CDR3 is TGTGCCAGCACCCTATTCGGGGACAGGGTATTGGGGGGCTACACCTTC.

The chain recombines TRBV19 with TRBJ1-1; D is uncertain. Trimming left V 4 bases short and J 4 bases short, with 7 bases between. In germline, CDR1 is LNHDA, CDR2 SQIVND (reference sequence). The CDR3 has 12 amino acids. The CDR3 region is CASSRGATEAFF. In nucleotides, the CDR3 is TGTGCCAGTAGTAGGGGTGCCACTGAAGCTTTCTTT. The full variable domain, in which reference TRBV19 and TRBJ1-1 provide the parts outside the CDR3, is DGGITQSPKYLFRKEGQNVTLSCEQNLNHDAMYWYRQDPGQGLRLIYYSQIVNDFQKGDIAEGYSVSREKKESFPLTVTSAQKNPTAFYLCASSRGATEAFFGQGTRLTVV.